One T cell receptor (beta chain) is described in this entry. Its recognized antigen is unknown. Base qualities are not at hand, and no much larger clone is one base apart. The sample comes from a study of cytomegalovirus exposure and HLA in healthy donors (dated by TCRdb to about 2017). Study-level background: In an earlier analysis of roughly 590 of the donors, 276 Gb of sequence data and 117 million unique TCR beta sequences from 150 million to 200 million T cells were reported. An early release that covered approximately 600 HLA-typed donors contained about 300 gigabases of sequencing data and tens of millions of unique TCR sequences. Among the roughly 410 genotyped donors, under 90% belonged to the genetic ancestry cluster associated with self-reported Caucasian donors. The study aimed to test whether cataloging public T cell receptors could reveal signatures of past pathogen exposure. The study profiled the T cell repertoires of around 700 subjects by immunosequencing and related them to cytomegalovirus serostatus. Besides the first cohort of approximately 670 subjects, a separate validation cohort made up of 95 to 150 different subjects was used. High-throughput TCR immunosequencing, statistical association of individual TCRs with disease status, and machine learning were combined to predict cytomegalovirus infection status. A later analysis re-analyzed previously published TCR beta repertoires from roughly 600 donors and added high-resolution HLA genotyping to study TCR occurrence patterns. Rather than using new phenotypic data, the later analysis identified candidate immune exposures from TCR beta sequences and from how often those sequences occurred across donors. To decide whether each TCR beta V gene segment behaved as functional or pseudogenic, an earlier analysis of fewer than 750 of the donors relied on high-throughput TCR beta sequencing. Alongside the repertoire data, information on donor age, sex, ethnicity and CMV serostatus was compiled. A later genetic analysis used genome-wide SNP genotypes for about 60% of the roughly 670 donors, treating that subset as a discovery cohort. All discovery cohort repertoires had been generated on a single sequencing platform. HLA typing covered class I and class II loci at four-digit resolution. Typing coverage differed by locus: A, B, C, DRB1 and DQB1 were typed in roughly 620-640 donors, DQA1 in roughly 500, DPA1 in 600 to 610, and DPB1 in 450 to 480. Roughly 5 DR-DQ haplotypes were handled as single units for association and clustering, since linkage in the cohort was strong. Among under 450 genotyped donors of the cohort, an average of approximately 240,000 unique TCR beta nucleotide sequences were sequenced per donor, 15% to 20% of them non-productive.

The cohort comprised 670 or so healthy bone marrow donors. Cohort members were all nominally healthy when sampled, although unrecorded immune exposures were likely present. The donor tested CMV seropositive, placing the donor among the 290 or so seropositive members of the cohort. Every donor gave a peripheral blood sample, and the peripheral blood mononuclear cells from that sample were used for TCR beta sequencing. The Qiagen DNeasy Blood Extraction Kit was used to extract genomic DNA from the blood cell samples. The paper's findings and limits, for the study overall: In a later analysis, the rate of TCR association differed among HLA loci, with DRB1 alleles having the most associated TCRs and HLA-C alleles having the fewest. A later genetic analysis associated a missense DCLRE1C variant with V-gene and J-gene trimming of TCR beta chains, and an independent cohort replicated the association. In a later genetic analysis, fewer N-insertions in productive TCRs were reported among donors in an Asian-associated ancestry cluster than the approximately 670-donor mean. In the study, 150 to 200 TCR beta chains were listed as associated with cytomegalovirus. In a later analysis, HLA-associated TCR beta chains were found to be more clonally expanded and to have lower generation probabilities than equally common non-associated chains. Because the 87-base-pair reads could not distinguish some IMGT-functional V segments, including TRBV6-2 and TRBV6-3, those segments were excluded. The authors suggested that the approach could potentially be extended to other disease states and immunological phenotypes. Most CMV-associated TCR beta chains appeared to be HLA-restricted in a later analysis, and the HLA associations seemed to be driven largely by CMV exposure. The only immune exposure information available for the cohort was CMV serostatus. A later analysis associated approximately 17,000 TCR beta sequences with specific HLA alleles at a false discovery rate of 0.05. This cohort had only TCR beta chains sequenced, and the lack of alpha or paired-chain data limited which features could be detected. A further reported finding was that TCR beta sequences accurately predicted the HLA-A and HLA-B alleles for most subjects in the first cohort. A few of the identified cytomegalovirus-associated TCR beta chains were confirmed in vitro to be specific for cytomegalovirus antigens. Correlated functional status among segregating V segments might be attributable to linkage disequilibrium, but an unknown experimental factor could not be ruled out. Roughly uniform sequencing depth across donors was assumed in presence/absence analyses, although this assumption may not hold. A cluster of highly shared sequence variants was judged likely to represent a technical artifact of the sequencing pipeline. The earlier analysis of approximately 560 of the donors excluded approximately 15 rarely observed V segments, including chromosome 9 orphons, because counts were too low. Most TCR sequences were observed very rarely across donors, whereas some public TCRs were present in many individuals. A later analysis reported that several top co-occurrence clusters appeared linked to parvovirus B19, influenza, CMV and Epstein-Barr virus. An earlier analysis of some 590 of the donors showed that most TCR beta V segments appeared in productive rearrangements either about 90% or about 30% of the time, which broadly matched IMGT annotations. HLA typing was unavailable for some donors at each locus, so association tests used only the typed subset. Strong co-occurrence of HLA alleles, especially DR and DQ, made assigning TCR associations to individual alleles difficult. In both the original and validation cohorts, the classifier was reported to diagnose cytomegalovirus status with high specificity and sensitivity.

The CDR3 has 16 amino acids, counting the end cysteine and phenylalanine. This entry keeps only the CDR3 DNA: 48 bases, framed from base 1. For CDR1 and CDR2, the germline V gene lists MNHEY and SVGAGI. V loses 0 bases at its end and J loses 4 bases; junction bases beyond the gene matches: 4. Library preparation was by the immunoSEQ multiplex PCR assay. A mixture of 60 forward primers for TCR Vbeta segments and 13 reverse primers for TCR Jbeta segments was used in the multiplex PCR. Amplification of the CDR3 region of rearranged TCR beta genes was performed with a multiplex PCR assay on genomic DNA. On the Illumina HiSeq System, the amplified TCR beta libraries were sequenced as 87-base-pair reads. In the authors' own workflow: Across the 670 or so repertoires, a later analysis counted 75 million to 90 million unique TCR beta chains, roughly 11 million of which were shared by at least two donors. To remove PCR and sequencing errors, raw reads were error-corrected and collapsed into unique sequences using a nearest-neighbor algorithm that merged closely related sequences. Alignment of CDR3 sequences to IMGT reference sequences was used to assign V, D and J gene segments. For a sequence to be retained, at least a six-nucleotide match to both a V gene segment and a J gene segment was required. A rearrangement counted as productive if the CDR3 had no stop codons and remained in frame with V and J, and every other rearrangement counted as non-productive. Following IMGT convention, CDR3 was defined as the stretch from the second conserved V-encoded cysteine up to the conserved J-encoded phenylalanine. In an earlier analysis of roughly 610 of the donors, sequences lacking an unambiguous match to a single V gene segment were excluded. In an earlier analysis of roughly 500 of the donors, V segments were called functional above 56.7% productive rearrangements and were called segregating when the between-donor standard deviation exceeded 5%. A statistical classification framework was developed to diagnose cytomegalovirus status using the catalog of TCR beta chain sequences. In a later analysis, V and J genes were assigned by comparing TCR nucleotide sequences against IMGT/GENE-DB human TR gene sequences. A later analysis assigned CDR3 sequences and most-parsimonious VDJ recombination scenarios with the TCRdist pipeline. In a later analysis, each TCR beta chain was defined by its CDR3 amino acid sequence together with its V-gene family, and reads without a unique V-gene family were excluded. In a later analysis, 450 to 600 highly shared, low-generation-probability nucleotide sequences were removed to address suspected cross-contamination and a sequencing artifact. A later analysis calculated a clonal expansion index for each public chain from normalized within-repertoire ranks of inferred template counts. In a later analysis, generation probabilities were computed using a VDJ recombination model fitted to out-of-frame rearrangements, and the results were checked against IGoR. A later analysis scored TCR-TCR, TCR-HLA and TCR-CMV co-occurrence with hypergeometric tests, applying a repertoire-size bias correction to TCR pairs. In a later analysis, false discovery rates were estimated by permuting HLA or CMV assignments 20 times. A later analysis grouped co-occurring TCRs with DBSCAN, adding TCRdist sequence similarity when clustering within HLA-allele-positive subsets. For co-occurrence clustering, repertoires with fewer than 30,000 or more than 120,000 public chains were excluded, along with roughly five repertoires with anomalous nucleotide sharing. The source is immuneACCESS, and TCRdb retained only in-frame sequences with V and J called. Part of the clones is not carried over; for the studies checked, unresolved V genes explain less than half of this, and the remainder is unexplained. The V and J calls and clone size were taken over from that table, and D and trimming were inferred from the DNA. This sample lists roughly 92,000 clones; 81% were detected once. The ten most abundant clones make up approximately 4.2% of the sample.

The sequence was obtained from a woman in her 70s in good health and CMV-seropositive. The V and J genes are TRBV6-5 and TRBJ2-1, and TRBD2 aligns with 9 junction nucleotides. The specimen sequenced was PBMCs. The bases read TGTGCCAGCAGTTACTCGACTAGCGGCCTATACAATGAGCAGTTCTTC. It encodes CASSYSTSGLYNEQFF.